The 24 T cell receptor beta chains given below trace back to one sample, sequenced in a study of identical twins. TCRdb reprocessed the 5' RACE reads via MiXCR and lists one record per CDR3 protein. The sample carries hundreds of thousands of distinct CDR3 sequences, 18% recorded once. These data were also reused for a study on T cells expressing NK-cell markers.

Sequences were obtained from PBMCs. These receptors all come from a woman between 18 and 29 years old in good health.

This clonotype was counted between two and nine times. The genes are TRBV10-2 and TRBJ2-7, with 10 positions matching TRBD2. With 8 bases clipped from V and 4 bases from J, the junction kept 5 bases outside the gene matches. This CDR3 has 13 amino acids. The V gene's germline CDR1 is WSHSY and CDR2 SAAADI. This CDR3 is CASVGTSEYEQYF. CDR3 sequence (DNA): TGCGCCAGCGTAGGGACTAGCGAATACGAGCAGTACTTC.

V and J are TRBV6-1 and TRBJ1-1, with TRBD1 as a possible D gene (5 bases). Trimming stripped 6 bases from V and 0 bases from J, with 14 bases between. The CDR3 is 15 amino acids. The germline V gene encodes CDR1 MNHNS and CDR2 SASEGT. In nucleotides, the CDR3 is TGTGCCAGCAGCCGTCGCCGACAGATGAACACTGAAGCTTTCTTT. Its translation is CASSRRRQMNTEAFF.

The chain joins TRBV24-1 to TRBJ2-7, with 10 bases aligning to TRBD2. With V trimmed by 5 bases and J by 6 bases, 9 bases remained unmatched. The CDR3 sequence is 15 residues long. CDR1 and CDR2 from the germline V gene are KGHDR and SFDVKD. The CDR3 DNA reads TGTGCCACCAGTGGTTCCGGGACTAGCGTTTGCGAGCAGTACTTC. Translated, it gives CATSGSGTSVCEQYF.

This chain links TRBV27 with TRBJ2-1; D possibly corresponds to TRBD2 (5 bases). The germline CDR1 and CDR2 sequences are MNHEY and SMNVEV (reference sequence). This CDR3 is 15 amino acids long. V lost 5 bases and J 0 bases, leaving 11 bases between the germline ends. The CDR3, as DNA: TGTGCCAGCAGTATGAGCGGATACTCCTACAATGAGCAGTTCTTC. Its protein product is CASSMSGYSYNEQFF.

Only a few counts were recorded for this clonotype. The chain is built from TRBV5-1 and TRBJ2-5, with no clear D. The V gene lost 1 base and the J gene lost 1 base, with 8 bases spanning the gap. The length of the CDR3 is 14 residues. Germline V gives CDR1 SGHRS, CDR2 YFSETQ. CDR3 bases: TGCGCCAGCAGCTTGTCTCAGGTCCAAGAGACCCAGTACTTC. Encoded protein: CASSLSQVQETQYF. Full variable domain (rest looked up from reference TRBV5-1 and TRBJ2-5): KAGVTQTPRYLIKTRGQQVTLSCSPISGHRSVSWYQQTPGQGLQFLFEYFSETQRNKGNFPGRFSGRQFSNSRSEMNVSTLELGDSALYLCASSLSQVQETQYFGPGTRLLVL.

The V gene is TRBV20-1, the J gene TRBJ2-1, with D uncertain. The germline V gene has CDR1 DFQATT and CDR2 SNEGSKA (reference sequence). V lost 6 bases and J lost 1, with 7 bases in between. The CDR3 covers 12 residues. For the CDR3, the DNA is TGCAGTGCAGTGGATTCCTACAATGAGCAGTTCTTC. It specifies CSAVDSYNEQFF.

The chain employs TRBV12-5 and TRBJ2-1, with a possible D match to TRBD2 (5 bases). The CDR3 extends over 15 amino acids. Germline V gene data show CDR1 as LGHNT and CDR2 as FRNRAP. V was pared by 7 bases and J by 3 bases, with 16 bases between. The CDR3 loop reads CASARRVTDYNEQFF. The CDR3 nucleotides are TGTGCTAGTGCCCGGCGGGTTACAGACTACAATGAGCAGTTCTTC.

V and J are TRBV11-2 and TRBJ2-1, with 7 bases aligning to TRBD1. The CDR3 spans 13 residues. Germline V gene sequence: CDR1 SGHAT, CDR2 FQNNGV. V lost 3 bases and J lost 8; bases outside the gene matches: 4. The DNA of the CDR3 is TGTGCCAGCAGCTTGACAGGGACCGATGAGCAGTTCTTC. Residues: CASSLTGTDEQFF.

There are a few counts of this clonotype. The chain links TRBV6-2 or TRBV6-3 to TRBJ2-1; 11 bases match TRBD2. The CDR3 extends over 16 amino acids. Germline trimming cut 2 bases from V and 7 bases from J; bases unmatched to any gene: 7. The germline CDR1 and CDR2 sequences are MNHEY and SVGEGT. Written as DNA, the CDR3 is TGTGCCAGCAGTTACCCTCTAGCGGGAGGTAGGAATGAGCAGTTCTTC. Translated, it gives CASSYPLAGGRNEQFF.

The CDR3, as DNA: TGCAGTGCCAGGGACCCCTCGATAGGAGAGCAGTACTTC. Amino acid sequence: CSARDPSIGEQYF. This chain joins TRBV20-1 and TRBJ2-7; D tentatively reads TRBD1 or TRBD2 (5 bases each). The CDR3 has 13 residues. V was shortened by 6 bases and J by 7 bases, with 19 bases between the two germline ends. CDR1 is DFQATT and CDR2 is SNEGSKA in the germline V gene (reference sequence).

This clonotype appeared a few times. This chain links TRBV7-6 with TRBJ2-1; 8 bases map to TRBD2. Germline V gene data show CDR1 as SGHVS and CDR2 as FNYEAQ. Trimming cost V 5 bases and J 6 bases; bases outside gene matches: 6. CDR3 length equals 14 residues. DNA for the CDR3: TGTGCCAGCAGCGAGAGGACTAGCCGCAATGAGCAGTTCTTC. It yields the protein CASSERTSRNEQFF.

This clonotype showed up just a few times. The chain carries TRBV6-5 and TRBJ2-3; D could derive from TRBD1 or TRBD2 (5 bases each). CDR3 length equals 15 residues. Germline V gives CDR1 MNHEY, CDR2 SVGAGI. Trimming cost V 2 bases and J 1 base, with 10 bases left between them. DNA for the CDR3: TGTGCCAGCAGTTACAAGGTGGGGGGCACAGATACGCAGTATTTT. Protein product: CASSYKVGGTDTQYF.

This clonotype was seen only a few times. This sequence joins TRBV5-1 and TRBJ2-2; either TRBD1 or TRBD2 may fit D (5 bases each). V was cut by 9 bases and J by 1 base, with 13 bases left in between. This CDR3 has 14 amino acids. Germline V gene lookup returns CDR1 SGHRS and CDR2 YFSETQ. DNA for the CDR3: TGCGCCATCTCCGGGACGGAGAACACCGGGGAGCTGTTTTTT. The encoded protein is CAISGTENTGELFF.

The rearrangement uses TRBV5-1 and TRBJ1-1, with 7 positions matching TRBD1. This CDR3 is built from 15 residues. The ends lost 4 bases at V and 1 base at J; junction bases unmatched: 7. Per the germline V gene, CDR1 is SGHRS and CDR2 is YFSETQ. Here the CDR3 reads CASSIQGLQNTEAFF. The CDR3 nucleotides are TGCGCCAGCAGCATACAGGGGCTTCAGAACACTGAAGCTTTCTTT.

The table lists this clonotype with a few counts. The rearrangement uses TRBV15 and TRBJ2-4; D gene uncertain. The V gene lost 0 bases and the J gene lost 13 bases, with 13 bases spanning the gap. CDR3 length: 13 amino acids. Germline V gives CDR1 LNHNV, CDR2 YYDKDF (reference sequence). The CDR3, as DNA: TGTGCCACCAGCAGAGATTATCAGGTCCAGCAGTACTTC. It yields the protein CATSRDYQVQQYF.

This clonotype appeared a few times. The chain uses TRBV29-1 and TRBJ1-1; D ambiguous. V was trimmed by 3 bases and J by 1 base, leaving 6 bases between them. Germline loops: CDR1 SQVTM, CDR2 ANQGSEA. The length of the CDR3 is 12 residues. CDR3 protein: CSVEFRNTEAFF. The CDR3 nucleotides read TGCAGCGTTGAGTTCAGGAACACTGAAGCTTTCTTT.

This clonotype has a handful of counts. CDR3 in DNA: TGCAGTGCTACCGCGGACCACTCCTACGAGCAGTACTTC. This translates into CSATADHSYEQYF. The chain links TRBV20-1 to TRBJ2-7; the D is unclear. The CDR3 consists of 13 residues. Germline CDR1 is DFQATT and CDR2 is SNEGSKA (reference sequence). The germline V and J ends were trimmed by 4 bases and 0 bases, with 10 bases remaining between them.

V usage is TRBV18 and J usage is TRBJ2-3, with TRBD2 matching 7 bases. There are 15 residues in the CDR3. Trimming at V came to 3 bases and at J to 3 bases, leaving 6 bases not matched to a gene. CDR1 KGHSH and CDR2 LQKENI come from the germline V gene. CDR3 DNA sequence: TGTGCCAGCTCACCGTCGAGCGGGATAACAGATACGCAGTATTTT. This translates into CASSPSSGITDTQYF.

J is TRBJ1-4 and V is TRBV6-5, with D maybe TRBD1 (5 bases). The V gene lost 5 bases and the J gene lost 11 bases, with 12 bases spanning the gap. CDR3 length equals 12 residues. Germline values: CDR1 MNHEY, CDR2 SVGAGI. The CDR3 spells CASSRAGRKLFF. The CDR3, as DNA: TGTGCCAGCAGTCGCGCAGGGAGGAAACTGTTTTTT.

CDR3 sequence: CASSVDKGGSSYEQYF. CDR3 bases: TGTGCCAGCAGCGTAGACAAGGGGGGTAGCTCCTACGAGCAGTACTTC. J is TRBJ2-7 and V is TRBV9; the D call may be TRBD1 or TRBD2 (6 bases each). The CDR3 contains 16 residues. Trimming removed 0 bases at V and 0 bases at J, with 13 bases between. CDR1 is SGDLS and CDR2 is YYNGEE in the germline V gene. The variable domain in full, completed from reference TRBV9 and TRBJ2-7, reads DSGVTQTPKHLITATGQRVTLRCSPRSGDLSVYWYQQSLDQGLQFLIQYYNGEERAKGNILERFSAQQFPDLHSELNLSSLELGDSALYFCASSVDKGGSSYEQYFGPGTRLTVT.

This clonotype was counted only a few times. At one end the junction does not follow the germline gene, possibly because of a read error. The rearrangement joins TRBV7-2 to TRBJ2-1, with 7 bases fitting TRBD1. This CDR3 is 15 amino acids long. Germline V gene lookup returns CDR1 SGHTA and CDR2 FQGNSA. CDR3 region: CASSLAGTDYNEQFF. The CDR3, as DNA: TGTGCCAGCAGTTTAGCCGGGACAGACTACAATGAGCAGTTCTTC. The variable domain in full, with the rest retrieved from reference TRBV7-2 and TRBJ2-1, is GAGVSQSPSNKVTEKGKDVELRCDPISGHTALYWYRQSLGQGLEFLIYFQGNSAPDKSGLPSDRFSAERTGGSVSTLTIQRTQQEDSAVYLCASSLAGTDYNEQFFGPGTRLTVL.

The chain carries TRBV7-3 and TRBJ2-3; unclear D gene. This CDR3 comprises 12 residues. CDR1 and CDR2 from the germline V gene are SGHTA and FQGTGA. Trimming pared 8 bases from V and 6 bases from J, leaving 12 bases between. CDR3 sequence: CASGTSPDTQYF. The CDR3, as DNA: TGTGCCAGCGGCACGTCTCCGGATACGCAGTATTTT. The whole variable domain, remainder taken from reference TRBV7-3 and TRBJ2-3, is GAGVSQTPSNKVTEKGKYVELRCDPISGHTALYWYRQSLGQGPEFLIYFQGTGAADDSGLPNDRFFAVRPEGSVSTLKIQRTERGDSAVYLCASGTSPDTQYFGPGTRLTVL.

This clonotype was recorded a few times. Compared with germline, one end of the junction differs, possibly owing to a read error. The chain uses TRBV7-9 and TRBJ2-7; D perhaps matches TRBD1 (5 bases). The CDR3 sequence is 12 residues long. Germline CDR1 is SEHNR and CDR2 is FQNEAQ (reference sequence). The DNA for the CDR3 is TGTGCCAGCAGCTTCAGGGCTGGCGAGCAGTATTTC. Translating gives CASSFRAGEQYF.

The chain couples TRBV5-5 to TRBJ2-3, with 7 bases identical to TRBD1. The CDR3 loop spans 17 amino acids. V shed 0 bases, J shed 5 bases, and the junction held 12 bases outside the gene matches. CDR1 and CDR2 from the germline V gene are SGHKS and YYEKEE (reference sequence). As DNA, the CDR3 is TGTGCCAGCAGCTTGGCTCAAGGGGGCGAATTTAGAGATACGCAGTATTTT. Encoded protein: CASSLAQGGEFRDTQYF.